Each of the 18 T cell receptor beta chains below was sequenced from the same sample in a study of shared clonotypes between healthy human individuals. Using immunoSEQ multiplex PCR, the repertoire was profiled, and TCRdb retains in-frame clones only, with some absent. Among some 2.4 million clones listed, 93% were seen once. Sequenced input: naive CD4+ T cells from PBMCs. Subset specified: CD45RA+ positively selected. These receptors all come from a man aged 18-30 years in good health. Some clones in this sample may be carry-over from other donors' samples.

The V call is TRBV7-9, the J call TRBJ1-1, with TRBD1 matching over 9 bases. In germline, CDR1 is SEHNR, CDR2 FQNEAQ (reference sequence). The length of the CDR3 is 16 residues. Trimming took 3 bases from V and 2 from J; bases not matched to a gene: 7. The CDR3 reads CASSFGTGNINTEAFF. Written as DNA, the CDR3 is TGTGCCAGCAGCTTTGGGACAGGGAATATAAACACTGAAGCTTTCTTT.

This clone has a handful of counts. V is TRBV5-4 and J is TRBJ2-1; 7 bases map to TRBD2. V lost 7 bases and J lost 3; bases outside the gene matches: 4. The germline gives CDR1 SGHNT, CDR2 YYREEE (reference sequence). This CDR3 has 13 residues. The CDR3, as DNA: TGTGCCAGCGGGAGGGCCGACTACAATGAGCAGTTCTTC. Protein: CASGRADYNEQFF.

Only one count was recorded for this clone. CDR3 protein: CASFGGGLVGTEAFF. CDR3 nucleotide sequence: TGTGCCAGCTTCGGCGGGGGGCTGGTGGGCACTGAAGCTTTCTTT. The V gene is TRBV28, the J gene TRBJ1-1, with D possibly being TRBD1 (6 bases). Trimming pared 8 bases from V and 4 bases from J, leaving 20 bases between. Germline V lookup: CDR1 MDHEN, CDR2 SYDVKM. The CDR3 length is 15 residues.

In DNA, the CDR3 is TGCGCCAGCAGCTCAACGACAGGGAGTGGCGAGCAGTACTTC. Protein product: CASSSTTGSGEQYF. The V and J genes are TRBV5-1 and TRBJ2-7; the match to TRBD1 covers 7 bases. V lost 3 bases and J lost 6; bases outside the gene matches: 9. This CDR3 has 14 residues. The V gene's germline CDR1 is SGHRS and CDR2 YFSETQ.

The rearrangement links TRBV28 to TRBJ1-5, with D uncertain. V was clipped by 3 bases and J by 1 base, with 7 bases between them. Germline values: CDR1 MDHEN, CDR2 SYDVKM. The CDR3 totals 14 residues. In DNA, the CDR3 is TGTGCCAGCAGTTTTGAGAGAAGCAATCAGCCCCAGCATTTT. It translates to CASSFERSNQPQHF.

The chain combines TRBV18 with TRBJ2-1; D is possibly TRBD1 (6 bases). Trimming shortened V by 2 bases and J by 5 bases, and 13 bases separated the two germline ends. The CDR3 sequence is 15 residues long. Germline V CDR1 and CDR2: KGHSH, LQKENI. As DNA, the CDR3 is TGTGCCAGCTCACCAGGAAGAGGGGGTAACAATGAGCAGTTCTTC. Translating it yields CASSPGRGGNNEQFF.

As to this clone: Other DNA sequences in this sample translate to the same CDR3. The rearrangement uses TRBV29-1 and TRBJ1-1; 8 bases are a match to TRBD1. CDR3 length equals 13 residues. Germline V CDR1 and CDR2: SQVTM, ANQGSEA. Trimming removed 5 bases from V and 0 bases from J; junction bases left unmatched: 2. DNA of the CDR3: TGCAGCGTTTTGGGACAGGTGAACACTGAAGCTTTCTTT. This encodes CSVLGQVNTEAFF.

The genes are TRBV4-2 and TRBJ2-3; TRBD2 matches at 7 bases. The CDR3 runs to 15 residues. After removal of 4 bases from V and 0 bases from J, the junction contained 4 bases not matched to a gene. Germline V lookup: CDR1 LGHNA, CDR2 YNFKEQ. The CDR3 DNA is TGTGCCAGCAGCCGTCTAGCGGTTAGCACAGATACGCAGTATTTT. Translated, it gives CASSRLAVSTDTQYF.

The chain uses TRBV5-1 and TRBJ1-4; no clear D. There are 15 residues in the CDR3. V shed 2 bases and J shed 0 bases, with 8 bases lying between them. The germline gives CDR1 SGHRS, CDR2 YFSETQ. The CDR3 spells CASSLYSATNEKLFF. In DNA form, the CDR3 reads TGCGCCAGCAGCTTATACAGCGCAACTAATGAAAAACTGTTTTTT.

The chain combines TRBV5-6 with TRBJ2-5; no reliable D call. CDR3 length equals 14 residues. CDR1 SGHDT and CDR2 YYEEEE come from the germline V gene. The germline V and J ends were trimmed by 4 bases and 0 bases, with 10 bases remaining between them. CDR3 nucleotide sequence: TGTGCCAGCAGCCCGAGCCTTTACCAAGAGACCCAGTACTTC. This codes for CASSPSLYQETQYF.

The chain couples TRBV9 to TRBJ2-2; 7 nucleotides agree with TRBD1. This CDR3 comprises 16 residues. Germline loops: CDR1 SGDLS, CDR2 YYNGEE. V lost 4 bases to trimming and J lost 2 bases; unmatched junction nucleotides: 8. In DNA, the CDR3 is TGTGCCAGCAGCCCCACCGGGACAGCTAACACCGGGGAGCTGTTTTTT. Amino acid sequence: CASSPTGTANTGELFF.

The chain is built from TRBV4-1 and TRBJ2-1; D remains unclear. Trimming pared 1 base from V and 5 bases from J, leaving 9 bases between. This CDR3 region has 14 residues. Germline CDR1 and CDR2: MGHRA and YSYEKL. In nucleotides, the CDR3 is TGCGCCAGCAGCCAAGGTCAGGCCAACAATGAGCAGTTCTTC. Residues: CASSQGQANNEQFF.

This rearrangement joins TRBV5-4 to TRBJ1-1; D is uncertain. Between the trimmed V and J ends, which lost 4 bases and 0 bases, there was a span of 10 bases. Germline assignment: CDR1 SGHNT and CDR2 YYREEE (reference sequence). This CDR3 has 14 residues. The CDR3 spells CASSLLQMNTEAFF. The CDR3 DNA reads TGTGCCAGCAGCCTACTACAGATGAACACTGAAGCTTTCTTT.

As concerns this clone: Compared with germline, one end of the junction differs, possibly owing to a read error. The chain joins TRBV5-1 to TRBJ1-1; D is possibly TRBD1 (6 bases). This CDR3 region has 14 residues. Germline assignment: CDR1 SGHRS and CDR2 YFSETQ. This CDR3 is CASSLGHANTEAFF. Here the CDR3 DNA reads TGCGCCAGCAGTTTGGGACACGCGAACACTGAAGCTTTCTTT. Variable domain in full (rest from reference TRBV5-1 and TRBJ1-1): KAGVTQTPRYLIKTRGQQVTLSCSPISGHRSVSWYQQTPGQGLQFLFEYFSETQRNKGNFPGRFSGRQFSNSRSEMNVSTLELGDSALYLCASSLGHANTEAFFGQGTRLTVV.

The chain uses TRBV2 and TRBJ2-1, with TRBD2 as a possible D gene (5 bases). Per the germline V gene, CDR1 is SNHLY and CDR2 is FYNNEI. Trimming took off 7 bases at V and 5 bases at J, with 15 bases between the two ends. The CDR3 length is 14 residues. The CDR3 sequence: CASMFSRANNEQFF. For the CDR3, the DNA is TGTGCCAGCATGTTCTCGCGGGCCAACAATGAGCAGTTCTTC.

The chain employs TRBV18 and TRBJ2-6, with TRBD1 matching 9 bases. The CDR3 runs to 17 residues. CDR1 is KGHSH and CDR2 is LQKENI in the germline V gene. The V gene end was trimmed by 2 bases and the J gene end by 0 bases; junction bases not matched to a gene: 2. In DNA, the CDR3 is TGTGCCAGCTCACCAGCGACAGGGGGCTCTGGGGCCAACGTCCTGACTTTC. Translation: CASSPATGGSGANVLTF.

The rearrangement uses TRBV6-6 and TRBJ2-7, with 7 bases lining up with TRBD1. Unmatched junction bases numbered 9, after V lost 4 bases and J lost 6 bases. Per germline, CDR1 MNHNY and CDR2 SVGAGI (reference sequence). The CDR3 is 14 amino acids. CDR3 DNA: TGTGCCAGCAGTTCTTCCGACAGGGCCCCCGAGCAGTACTTC. This sequence encodes CASSSSDRAPEQYF.

V gene TRBV7-9 combines with J gene TRBJ2-5, with 9 bases lining up with TRBD2. CDR1 is SEHNR and CDR2 is FQNEAQ in the germline V gene (reference sequence). V gave up 3 bases and J gave up 8 bases; unmatched junction bases: 1. CDR3 length: 12 amino acids. CDR3 sequence reads: CASSLTSGTQYF. Here the CDR3 DNA reads TGTGCCAGCAGCTTGACTAGCGGAACCCAGTACTTC.